This T cell receptor beta chain derives from a study of OX40 agonist ivuxolimab in advanced cancers. Study-wide context: Given to patients was ivuxolimab, an agonistic anti-OX40 (CD134) antibody. Each dose-escalation patient presented with hepatocellular carcinoma, melanoma, renal cell or head and neck cancer.

Study observations and caveats: Compared with CD4+, CD8+ T cells on average had more expanded clones. Some nonresponders likewise displayed low normalized T-cell clonal expansion.

This clone was recorded once. Its specificity is not known. Germline V gene data show CDR1 as SGDLS and CDR2 as YYNGEE. Trimming took 0 bases from V and 0 from J, leaving 10 bases between them. This CDR3 region has 16 residues. Profiling relied on immunoSEQ multiplex PCR, and the TCRdb table lists in-frame clones only, not all of them. The data contain some 77,000 clones, 80% to 95% of them singletons. The clonotype originates from an adult with an advanced solid tumor such as melanoma, head and neck, liver or kidney cancer. The material was CD4+ or CD8+ T cells sorted from blood, obtained in a trial of the OX40 agonist ivuxolimab. The chain is built from TRBV9 and TRBJ2-1; no firm D call. CDR3 in DNA: TGTGCCAGCAGCGTAGCGAATCCTCGCTCCTACAATGAGCAGTTCTTC. Its protein is CASSVANPRSYNEQFF.